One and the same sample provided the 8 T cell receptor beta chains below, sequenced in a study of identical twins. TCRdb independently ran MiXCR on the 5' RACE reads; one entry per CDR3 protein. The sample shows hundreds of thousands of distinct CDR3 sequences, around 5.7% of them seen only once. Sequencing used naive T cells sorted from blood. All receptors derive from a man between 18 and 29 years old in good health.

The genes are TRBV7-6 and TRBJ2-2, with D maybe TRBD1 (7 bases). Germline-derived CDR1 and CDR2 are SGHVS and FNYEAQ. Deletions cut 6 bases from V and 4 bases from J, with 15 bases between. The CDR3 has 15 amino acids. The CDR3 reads CASSGGTDITGELFF. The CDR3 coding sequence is TGTGCCAGCAGTGGCGGGACAGATATCACCGGGGAGCTGTTTTTT. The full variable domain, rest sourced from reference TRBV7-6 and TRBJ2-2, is GAGVSQSPRYKVTKRGQDVALRCDPISGHVSLYWYRQALGQGPEFLTYFNYEAQQDKSGLPNDRFSAERPEGSISTLTIQRTEQRDSAMYRCASSGGTDITGELFFGEGSRLTVL.

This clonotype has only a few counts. Here the CDR3 reads CSARGANITSGADKEYEQYV. The CDR3 region has the DNA TGCAGTGCTAGGGGCGCCAACATTACTAGCGGAGCGGACAAGGAATACGAGCAGTACGTC. The chain employs TRBV20-1 and TRBJ2-7; 8 nucleotides agree with TRBD2. V lost 3 bases and J lost 4; bases outside the gene matches: 26. Germline V CDR1 and CDR2: DFQATT, SNEGSKA (reference sequence). This CDR3 has 20 residues.

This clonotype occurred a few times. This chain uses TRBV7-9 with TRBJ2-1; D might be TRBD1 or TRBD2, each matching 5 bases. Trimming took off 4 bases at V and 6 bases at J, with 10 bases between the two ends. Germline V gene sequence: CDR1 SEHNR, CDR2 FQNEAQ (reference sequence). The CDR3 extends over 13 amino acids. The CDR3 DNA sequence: TGTGCCAGCAGCTCCCCGGGACCCAATGAGCAGTTCTTC. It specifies CASSSPGPNEQFF.

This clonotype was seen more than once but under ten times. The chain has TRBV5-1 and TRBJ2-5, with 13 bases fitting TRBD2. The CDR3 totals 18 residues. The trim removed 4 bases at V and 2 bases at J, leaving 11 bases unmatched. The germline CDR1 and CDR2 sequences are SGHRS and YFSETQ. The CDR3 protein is CASSPTGTSGMLQETQYF. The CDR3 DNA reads TGCGCCAGCAGCCCGACCGGGACTAGCGGGATGTTACAAGAGACCCAGTACTTC.

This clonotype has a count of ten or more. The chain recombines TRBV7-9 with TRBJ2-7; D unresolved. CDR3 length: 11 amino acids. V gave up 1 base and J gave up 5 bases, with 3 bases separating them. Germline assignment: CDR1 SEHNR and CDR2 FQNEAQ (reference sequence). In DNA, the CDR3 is TGTGCCAGCAGCTTAGTGGACGAGCAGTACTTC. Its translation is CASSLVDEQYF. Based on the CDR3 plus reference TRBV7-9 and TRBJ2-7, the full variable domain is DTGVSQNPRHKITKRGQNVTFRCDPISEHNRLYWYRQTLGQGPEFLTYFQNEAQLEKSRLLSDRFSAERPKGSFSTLEIQRTEQGDSAMYLCASSLVDEQYFGPGTRLTVT.

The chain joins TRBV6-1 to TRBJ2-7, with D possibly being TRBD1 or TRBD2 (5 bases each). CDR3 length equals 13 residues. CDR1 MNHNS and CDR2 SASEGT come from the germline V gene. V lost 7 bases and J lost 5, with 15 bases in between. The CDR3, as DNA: TGTGCCAGCACCAGGGACCCGATCGACGAGCAGTACTTC. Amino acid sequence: CASTRDPIDEQYF.

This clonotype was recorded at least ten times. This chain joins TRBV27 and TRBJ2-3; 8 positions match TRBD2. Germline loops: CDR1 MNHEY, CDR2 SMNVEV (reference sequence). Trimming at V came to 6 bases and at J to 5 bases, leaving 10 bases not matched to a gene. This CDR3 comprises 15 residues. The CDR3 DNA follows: TGTGCCAGCAGCTTGATGAGCGGGAGTGGAGATACGCAGTATTTT. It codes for CASSLMSGSGDTQYF.

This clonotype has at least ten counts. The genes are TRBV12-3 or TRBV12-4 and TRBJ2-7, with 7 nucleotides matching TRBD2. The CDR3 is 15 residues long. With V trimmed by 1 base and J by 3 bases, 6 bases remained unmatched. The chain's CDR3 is CASSLVGGSFYEQYF. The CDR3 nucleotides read TGTGCCAGCAGTTTAGTTGGCGGGAGCTTCTACGAGCAGTACTTC.